This T cell receptor beta chain appears in the sequencing data of a study of PD-1 blockade in mismatch repair-deficient tumors. Whole-study results and caveats: Tumor-resident clones, often absent from pretreatment blood, expanded after pembrolizumab and then contracted.

Every patient had mismatch repair deficiency by PCR or immunohistochemistry. With respect to this clone: No antigen is known for it.

This table comes from immunoSEQ multiplex PCR, and its TCRdb copy is limited to in-frame clones, with some not included. The sample lists roughly 34,000 clones, 65% to 85% occurring once. The origin of this receptor is an adult with mismatch repair-deficient cancer. The starting material was PBMCs, obtained less than 7 weeks after starting pembrolizumab.

The CDR3 loop reads CASTWQGKLFF. DNA for the CDR3: TGTGCCAGCACTTGGCAGGGAAAACTGTTTTTT. This chain uses TRBV28 with TRBJ1-4, with D perhaps TRBD1 (5 bases). The CDR3 has 11 amino acids. From germline, CDR1 is MDHEN and CDR2 SYDVKM. Trimming removed 7 bases at V and 10 bases at J, with 10 bases between.